The 14 T cell receptor beta chains presented below share a single source sample, sequenced in a study of T cell responses to AZD1222 COVID-19 vaccine. Using immunoSEQ multiplex PCR, the repertoire was profiled, and TCRdb retains in-frame clones only, with some absent. The table lists over 150,000 clones, 90% to 95% of them singletons. The sample here was peripheral blood, taken on day 0 of MenACWY control vaccination. All receptors come from an adult in good health.

This chain links TRBV10-3 with TRBJ1-1; no reliable D call. The CDR3 is 12 amino acids. In germline, CDR1 is ENHRY, CDR2 SYGVKD. With 8 bases removed from V and 1 base from J, the gap between germline ends came to 8 bases. This chain's CDR3 is CAIGYGNTEAFF. The CDR3 DNA reads TGTGCCATCGGGTACGGGAACACTGAAGCTTTCTTT.

This clone was picked up one time. This chain links TRBV9 with TRBJ2-1; D remains unclear. V dropped 0 bases and J dropped 7 bases, with 20 bases sitting between them. CDR1 is SGDLS and CDR2 is YYNGEE in the germline V gene. CDR3 length: 17 amino acids. The CDR3 region is CASSVVGGGRGTNEQFF. In DNA, the CDR3 is TGTGCCAGCAGCGTAGTAGGTGGCGGAAGAGGTACGAATGAGCAGTTCTTC.

The V call is TRBV28, the J call TRBJ2-7, with 9 bases lining up with TRBD2. Germline assignment: CDR1 MDHEN and CDR2 SYDVKM. The V gene end was trimmed by 10 bases and the J gene end by 1 base; junction bases not matched to a gene: 8. There are 14 residues in the CDR3. CDR3 DNA sequence: TGTGCCACGGATACTAGCGGGCGTTCCTACGAGCAGTACTTC. Protein sequence: CATDTSGRSYEQYF.

The chain recombines TRBV5-6 with TRBJ2-7; a possible D gene is TRBD2 (5 bases). The CDR3 length is 14 residues. V gave up 3 bases and J gave up 7 bases, with 17 bases separating them. CDR1 and CDR2 (germline): SGHDT, YYEEEE. CDR3 region: CASSSQDWAREQYF. CDR3 bases: TGTGCCAGCAGCTCCCAGGACTGGGCTCGGGAGCAGTACTTC.

The rearrangement joins TRBV28 to TRBJ2-7; D unresolved. The CDR3 is made up of 15 amino acids. Germline V gene lookup returns CDR1 MDHEN and CDR2 SYDVKM. Trimming cost V 1 base and J 1 base, with 11 bases left between them. The CDR3: CASSLFGGPSYEQYF. DNA of the CDR3: TGTGCCAGCAGTTTATTCGGTGGGCCGTCCTACGAGCAGTACTTC. The full variable domain, rest sourced from reference TRBV28 and TRBJ2-7, is DVKVTQSSRYLVKRTGEKVFLECVQDMDHENMFWYRQDPGLGLRLIYFSYDVKMKEKGDIPEGYSVSREKKERFSLILESASTNQTSMYLCASSLFGGPSYEQYFGPGTRLTVT.

This chain connects TRBV6-5 to TRBJ1-4; TRBD1 matches at 7 bases. The germline gives CDR1 MNHEY, CDR2 SVGAGI. The V segment lost 6 bases and the J segment 7 bases; nucleotides outside the gene matches: 8. The CDR3 consists of 14 residues. Here the CDR3 reads CASSRGGEAEKLFF. The CDR3 DNA follows: TGTGCCAGCAGCAGGGGGGGCGAAGCTGAAAAACTGTTTTTT.

The chain employs TRBV19 and TRBJ1-3; D remains ambiguous. The ends were cut back, 3 bases at V and 4 bases at J, with 16 bases in the middle. CDR3 length: 16 residues. Per the germline V gene, CDR1 is LNHDA and CDR2 is SQIVND (reference sequence). The CDR3 loop is CASSMNGEWWGNTIYF. The DNA for the CDR3 is TGTGCCAGTAGTATGAACGGCGAATGGTGGGGAAACACCATATATTTT. Together with reference TRBV19 and TRBJ1-3, the CDR3 gives the full variable domain: DGGITQSPKYLFRKEGQNVTLSCEQNLNHDAMYWYRQDPGQGLRLIYYSQIVNDFQKGDIAEGYSVSREKKESFPLTVTSAQKNPTAFYLCASSMNGEWWGNTIYFGEGSWLTVV.

In this sample, this clone turned up a few times. The chain links TRBV6-5 to TRBJ2-2, with D perhaps matching TRBD1 or TRBD2 (6 bases each). The CDR3 is 13 residues long. The V end lost 6 bases, the J end lost 6 bases, and 11 bases lay between the germline ends. Looked up from germline, CDR1 is MNHEY and CDR2 is SVGAGI. CDR3 in amino acids: CASSLRGAGELFF. The CDR3, as DNA: TGTGCCAGCAGCCTGAGGGGGGCCGGGGAGCTGTTTTTT.

The chain combines TRBV29-1 with TRBJ2-2; 9 positions agree with TRBD2. Germline CDR1 is SQVTM and CDR2 is ANQGSEA. V was pared by 4 bases and J by 6 bases, with 9 bases of the junction left unmatched. The CDR3 contains 15 residues. CDR3 amino acids: CSVGGASGKPGELFF. In nucleotides, the CDR3 is TGCAGCGTTGGGGGGGCTAGCGGGAAGCCCGGGGAGCTGTTTTTT.

V and J are TRBV27 and TRBJ2-6; D uncertain. Trimming removed 3 bases at V and 0 bases at J, with 9 bases between. Germline CDR1 and CDR2: MNHEY and SMNVEV (reference sequence). This CDR3 region has 16 residues. The DNA for the CDR3 is TGTGCCAGCAGTTTCCAGACAAGCTCTGGGGCCAACGTCCTGACTTTC. Its translation is CASSFQTSSGANVLTF.

The chain links TRBV4-3 to TRBJ1-1; D is undetermined. CDR1 is LGHNA and CDR2 is YSLEER in the germline V gene. Trimming removed 0 bases at V and 7 bases at J, with 9 bases between. CDR3 length equals 13 residues. CDR3 in DNA: TGCGCCAGCAGCCAAGAGTTTCGGGGTGAAGCTTTCTTT. This encodes CASSQEFRGEAFF.

The V call is TRBV9, the J call TRBJ1-2; D is uncertain. This CDR3 has 12 residues. Trimming stripped 3 bases from V and 4 bases from J, with 7 bases between. CDR1 is SGDLS, CDR2 YYNGEE, per germline. The CDR3 sequence: CASSGPGYGYTF. The CDR3 DNA sequence: TGTGCCAGCAGCGGCCCCGGCTATGGCTACACCTTC.

The gene calls are TRBV11-3 and TRBJ2-2, with 9 bases identical to TRBD2. V lost 5 bases to trimming and J lost 3 bases; unmatched junction nucleotides: 4. Germline V lookup: CDR1 SGHNT, CDR2 YENEEA. The CDR3 totals 15 residues. Written as DNA, the CDR3 is TGTGCCAGCAGCCTTAGCGGGAGTGACACCGGGGAGCTGTTTTTT. It codes for CASSLSGSDTGELFF.

V is TRBV10-3 and J is TRBJ1-3; D unclear. The CDR3 length is 19 residues. Germline V gene sequence: CDR1 ENHRY, CDR2 SYGVKD. V was trimmed by 1 base and J by 2 bases, leaving 21 bases between them. CDR3 nucleotide sequence: TGTGCCATCAGTGAGTTTCCCCCCTCTGTGACGGGAGCTGGAAACACCATATATTTT. Translated: CAISEFPPSVTGAGNTIYF.